The rows below give T cell receptor beta chains drawn from one sample of a study of OX40 agonist ivuxolimab in advanced cancers. Sequencing was performed with immunoSEQ multiplex PCR; in TCRdb, only in-frame clones are kept and a portion is missing. The data show approximately 65,000 clones, around 88% seen once. The source material was CD4+ or CD8+ T cells sorted from blood, sampled in a trial of the OX40 agonist ivuxolimab. The source of these receptors is an adult with an advanced solid tumor such as melanoma, head and neck, liver or kidney cancer. Each CDR3 is given with its conserved first and last residue. The D gene is left open where the match is weak. Size values are once, few and many counts, or a class for expanded clones, and some rows have none.

j_call d_call v_call clone_size cdr3_aa cdr3_nt
TRBJ2-1 NA TRBV5-1 NA CASSRRPGENEQFF TGCGCCAGCAGCCGGAGGCCAGGGGAGAATGAGCAGTTCTTC
TRBJ1-5 TRBD1 TRBV19 once CASRIGQGSNQPQHF TGTGCCAGTAGAATTGGACAGGGAAGCAATCAGCCCCAGCATTTT
TRBJ1-2 TRBD1 TRBV7-2 NA CASRPGGAPGYTF TGTGCCAGCAGACCAGGGGGGGCTCCCGGCTACACCTTC
TRBJ1-5 NA TRBV7-8 NA CATTGGAGFLPNQPQHF TGTGCCACCACCGGGGGGGCAGGGTTCTTACCTAATCAGCCCCAGCATTTT
TRBJ2-2 TRBD2 TRBV4-1 NA CASSQEGTSGGELFF TGCGCCAGCAGCCAAGAAGGGACTAGCGGGGGGGAGCTGTTTTTT
TRBJ1-1 TRBD1 TRBV5-6 NA CASSLLGTVETEAFF TGTGCCAGCAGCCTTTTAGGGACAGTGGAAACTGAAGCTTTCTTT
TRBJ2-3 NA TRBV19 NA CASSPWRRGSGTDTQYF TGTGCCAGTAGTCCCTGGAGGAGGGGGTCGGGCACAGATACGCAGTATTTT
TRBJ1-1 NA TRBV5-4 NA CASSFSGRPTEAFF TGTGCCAGCAGCTTCTCCGGCAGACCCACTGAAGCTTTCTTT
TRBJ2-3 TRBD2 TRBV4-1 NA CASSQDVGLAGYTDTQYF TGCGCCAGCAGCCAAGATGTAGGGCTAGCGGGGTACACAGATACGCAGTATTTT
TRBJ2-3 NA TRBV28 NA CASSFSDETTDTQYF TGTGCCAGCAGTTTTTCGGACGAGACCACAGATACGCAGTATTTT
TRBJ2-2 NA TRBV29-1 NA CSVEMTANTGELFF TGCAGCGTTGAAATGACAGCGAACACCGGGGAGCTGTTTTTT
TRBJ2-2 NA TRBV5-1 NA CASSLDPRLVGPGELFF TGCGCCAGCAGCTTGGACCCCCGACTAGTTGGTCCCGGGGAGCTGTTTTTT
TRBJ2-5 NA TRBV30 NA CAWSPGPLGKTQYF TGTGCCTGGAGTCCGGGACCCTTAGGAAAGACCCAGTACTTC
TRBJ1-2 NA TRBV5-3 NA CARSLEHVQPRAGYTF TGTGCCAGAAGCTTGGAGCACGTCCAGCCGAGAGCTGGCTACACCTTC
TRBJ2-7 NA TRBV5-1 NA CASRQAGREQYF TGCGCCAGCCGCCAGGCCGGGCGGGAGCAGTACTTC
TRBJ1-5 NA TRBV28 NA CASTSGGAGQPQHF TGTGCCAGCACCTCTGGGGGGGCGGGTCAGCCCCAGCATTTT
TRBJ2-3 TRBD1 TRBV4-1 NA CASSQSGQGRTDTQYF TGCGCCAGCAGCCAATCCGGACAGGGTCGCACAGATACGCAGTATTTT
TRBJ2-7 NA TRBV6-6 NA CASTDSLGYEQYF TGTGCCAGCACCGACTCTCTGGGGTACGAGCAGTACTTC
TRBJ2-7 TRBD1 TRBV6-1 NA CASSERWGQGQHEQYF TGTGCCAGCAGCGAAAGGTGGGGACAGGGGCAGCACGAGCAGTACTTC
TRBJ2-7 NA TRBV5-1 NA CASSLRGYEQYF TGCGCCAGCAGCTTGCGAGGCTACGAGCAGTACTTC
TRBJ2-3 NA TRBV29-1 NA CSVGRVADTQYF TGCAGCGTTGGGAGGGTTGCAGATACGCAGTATTTT
TRBJ1-5 TRBD1 TRBV30 NA CAWSVAGGGNQPQHF TGTGCCTGGAGTGTAGCAGGGGGCGGCAATCAGCCCCAGCATTTT
TRBJ1-2 NA TRBV28 few CASTSNYGYTF TGTGCCAGCACATCTAACTATGGCTACACCTTC
TRBJ1-2 TRBD1 TRBV7-8 NA CASSHRDSLLRYGYTF TGTGCCAGCAGCCACCGGGACAGCCTTCTTCGCTATGGCTACACCTTC
TRBJ2-3 TRBD2 TRBV4-2 NA CASSQEIAGGHRDTQYF TGTGCCAGCAGCCAAGAAATTGCGGGGGGGCATAGAGATACGCAGTATTTT
TRBJ2-1 TRBD1 TRBV2 NA CASREDRGDYNEQFF TGTGCCAGCAGGGAGGACAGGGGGGACTACAATGAGCAGTTCTTC
TRBJ1-1 NA TRBV6-1 NA CASSEEQMRNTEAFF TGTGCCAGCAGTGAAGAACAGATGAGGAACACTGAAGCTTTCTTT